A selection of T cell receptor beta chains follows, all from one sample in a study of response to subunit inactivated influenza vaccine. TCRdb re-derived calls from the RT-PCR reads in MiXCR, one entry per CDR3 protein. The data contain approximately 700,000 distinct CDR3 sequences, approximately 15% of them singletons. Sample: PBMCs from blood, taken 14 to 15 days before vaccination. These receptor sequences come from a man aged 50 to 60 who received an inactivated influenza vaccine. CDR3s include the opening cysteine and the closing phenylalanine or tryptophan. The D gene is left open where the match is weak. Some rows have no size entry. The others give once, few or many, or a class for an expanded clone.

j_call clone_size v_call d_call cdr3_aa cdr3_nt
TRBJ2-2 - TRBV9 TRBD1 CASSVGTGENTGELFF TGTGCCAGCAGCGTCGGGACAGGGGAGAACACCGGGGAGCTGTTTTTT
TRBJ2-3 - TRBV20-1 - CSEIGTTDTQYF TGCAGTGAAATCGGGACGACAGATACGCAGTATTTT
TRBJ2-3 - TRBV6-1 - CASSRSGQQTSTDTQYF TGTGCCAGCAGTCGGAGTGGGCAGCAAACTAGCACAGATACGCAGTATTTT
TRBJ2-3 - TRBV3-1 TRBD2 CASSQDRPLAGGPTDTQYF TGTGCCAGCAGCCAAGATCGGCCACTAGCGGGGGGGCCGACAGATACGCAGTATTTT
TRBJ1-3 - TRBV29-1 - CSVRFGFSGNTIYF TGCAGCGTTAGGTTCGGGTTCTCTGGAAACACCATATATTTT
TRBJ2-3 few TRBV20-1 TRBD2 CSGGAGGTDTQYF TGCAGTGGTGGAGCGGGGGGAACAGATACGCAGTATTTT
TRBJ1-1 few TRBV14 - CASSQDGPEAFF TGTGCCAGCAGCCAAGATGGTCCTGAAGCTTTCTTT
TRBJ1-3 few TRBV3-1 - CASTQDVSAGNTIYF TGTGCCAGCACCCAAGACGTATCTGCTGGAAACACCATATATTTT
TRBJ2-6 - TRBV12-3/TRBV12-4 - CASRRHRAGANVLTF TGTGCCAGCAGGAGACACAGGGCCGGGGCCAACGTCCTGACTTTC
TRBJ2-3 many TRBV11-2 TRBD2 CASSLNWPSGGARLDTQYF TGTGCCAGCAGCTTAAATTGGCCTAGCGGGGGGGCCCGGCTAGATACGCAGTATTTT
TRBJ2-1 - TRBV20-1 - CSARATTAVSQFF TGCAGTGCTAGAGCAACGACGGCCGTCTCGCAGTTCTTC
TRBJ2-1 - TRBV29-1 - CSYHTQVDYNEQFF TGCAGCTATCACACTCAAGTCGACTACAATGAGCAGTTCTTC
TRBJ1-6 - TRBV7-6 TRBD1 CASSLARTGANYNSPLHF TGTGCCAGCAGCTTAGCGAGGACAGGGGCAAACTATAATTCACCCCTCCACTTT
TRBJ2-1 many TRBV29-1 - CSVPLHSYNEQFF TGCAGCGTCCCCTTGCACTCCTACAATGAGCAGTTCTTC